This TCR beta chain is from a study of cytomegalovirus exposure and HLA in healthy donors (dated by TCRdb to about 2017). At the level of the whole study: According to an earlier analysis of 450 to 650 of the donors, about 179 million T cells yielded 117 million unique TCR beta sequences and 276 Gb of sequence data. Around 330 gigabases of sequencing data and tens of millions of unique TCR sequences made up an early release that covered roughly 670 HLA-typed donors. Among the approximately 400 genotyped donors, around 81% belonged to the genetic ancestry cluster associated with self-reported Caucasian donors. The study was designed to test whether signatures of past pathogen exposure could be identified by cataloging public T cell receptors. The study profiled the T cell repertoires of hundreds of subjects by immunosequencing and related them to cytomegalovirus serostatus. In addition to the first cohort of about 650 subjects, a separate validation cohort of about 120 different subjects was used. The study combined high-throughput TCR immunosequencing, statistical association of individual TCRs with disease status, and machine learning to predict cytomegalovirus infection status. A later analysis re-examined previously published TCR beta repertoires from just over 650 donors and added high-resolution HLA genotyping to investigate patterns of TCR occurrence. The later analysis used no new phenotypic data to find candidate immune exposures, relying instead on TCR beta sequences and their occurrence across donors. An earlier analysis of around 640 of the donors used high-throughput TCR beta sequencing to judge whether each TCR beta V gene segment behaved as functional or pseudogenic. Donor age, sex, ethnicity and CMV serostatus were collected together with the repertoire data. A later genetic analysis took genome-wide SNP genotypes for about 65% of the roughly 670 donors and used that subset as a discovery cohort. Every repertoire in the discovery cohort had been generated on one and the same sequencing platform. Both class I and class II loci were covered by HLA typing, at four-digit resolution. Typing coverage varied by locus: roughly 629-640 donors for A, B, C, DRB1 and DQB1; some 520 for DQA1; approximately 570 for DPA1; approximately 470 for DPB1. A few DR-DQ haplotypes were treated as single units for association and clustering because of strong linkage in the cohort. On average, 235,054 unique TCR beta nucleotide sequences were sequenced per donor among a few hundred genotyped donors of the cohort, with roughly 18% of those sequences being non-productive.

Broad study findings and their caveats: According to a later genetic analysis, donors in an Asian-associated ancestry cluster had fewer N-insertions in productive TCRs than the approximately 690-donor mean. This cohort had only TCR beta chains sequenced, and the lack of alpha or paired-chain data limited which features could be detected. Specific HLA alleles were associated with about 17,000 TCR beta sequences at a false discovery rate of 0.05 in a later analysis. A group of highly shared sequence variants was considered likely to be a technical artifact of the sequencing pipeline. Because HLA typing was unavailable for some donors at each locus, only the typed subset was used in association tests. In vitro tests confirmed that a few of the cytomegalovirus-associated TCR beta chains recognize cytomegalovirus antigens. In a later analysis, HLA-associated TCR beta chains showed more clonal expansion and lower generation probabilities than non-associated chains that were equally common. Strong co-occurrence of HLA alleles, especially DR and DQ, made assigning TCR associations to individual alleles difficult. The presence/absence analyses assumed that sequencing depth was roughly uniform across donors, and that assumption may not be true. A further reported finding was that TCR beta sequences accurately predicted the HLA-A and HLA-B alleles for most subjects in the first cohort. Because counts were too low, around 17 rarely observed V segments, including chromosome 9 orphons, were left out of the earlier analysis of a few hundred of the donors. In both the original and validation cohorts, the classifier was reported to diagnose cytomegalovirus status with high specificity and sensitivity. A later analysis reported that several top co-occurrence clusters appeared linked to parvovirus B19, influenza, CMV and Epstein-Barr virus. For the cohort, immune exposure information was limited to CMV serostatus. Most TCR sequences were seen in very few donors, while some public TCRs were found in many individuals. Most CMV-associated TCR beta chains appeared to be HLA-restricted in a later analysis, and the HLA associations seemed to be driven largely by CMV exposure. A later genetic analysis associated a missense DCLRE1C variant with V-gene and J-gene trimming of TCR beta chains, and an independent cohort replicated the association. Correlated functional status among segregating V segments might be attributable to linkage disequilibrium, but an unknown experimental factor could not be ruled out. A total of roughly 160 TCR beta chains were listed by the study as associated with cytomegalovirus. Some IMGT-functional V segments, including TRBV6-2 and TRBV6-3, could not be distinguished by the 87-base-pair reads and were therefore excluded. The authors suggested that the approach could potentially be generalized to other disease states and immunological phenotypes. In a later analysis, the rate of TCR association differed among HLA loci, with DRB1 alleles having the most associated TCRs and HLA-C alleles having the fewest. In an earlier analysis of roughly 560 of the donors, most TCR beta V segments were observed in productive rearrangements about 90% or about 30% of the time, broadly matching IMGT annotations.

The CDR3 contains 18 residues, cysteine and phenylalanine counted. The kept DNA is CDR3 alone, 54 bases in frame from the first base. From V the trimming removes 4 bases and from J it removes 0 bases, while the gene matches leave 12 bases of the junction unaccounted for. The germline V gene specifies SGHVS as CDR1 and FQNEAQ as CDR2. The cohort was made up of 666 healthy bone marrow donors. Cohort members were all nominally healthy when sampled, although unrecorded immune exposures were likely present. The donor was CMV seronegative and was included in the group of approximately 350 seronegative cohort members. Every donor gave a peripheral blood sample, and the peripheral blood mononuclear cells from that sample were used for TCR beta sequencing. Genomic DNA was extracted from the blood cell samples with the Qiagen DNeasy Blood Extraction Kit. Remarks on this clone: Its antigen specificity is not known. No much larger clone is present one base from it, and per-base qualities are unavailable.

The library was generated by the immunoSEQ multiplex PCR assay. A mixture of 60 forward primers for TCR Vbeta segments and 13 reverse primers for TCR Jbeta segments was used in the multiplex PCR. Amplification of the CDR3 region of rearranged TCR beta genes was performed with a multiplex PCR assay on genomic DNA. On the Illumina HiSeq System, the amplified TCR beta libraries were sequenced as 87-base-pair reads. The authors processed their data as follows. In a later analysis, tens of millions of unique TCR beta chains were counted across the 500 to 850 repertoires, and approximately 11 million of these chains were shared by at least two donors. Raw reads were error-corrected and collapsed into unique sequences with a nearest-neighbor algorithm that merged closely related sequences to remove PCR and sequencing errors. Alignment of CDR3 sequences to IMGT reference sequences was used to assign V, D and J gene segments. For a sequence to be retained, at least a six-nucleotide match to both a V gene segment and a J gene segment was required. A rearrangement counted as productive if the CDR3 had no stop codons and remained in frame with V and J, and every other rearrangement counted as non-productive. CDR3 was defined by IMGT convention, running from the second conserved V-encoded cysteine to the conserved J-encoded phenylalanine. In an earlier analysis of roughly 580 of the donors, sequences lacking an unambiguous match to a single V gene segment were excluded. An earlier analysis of just under 600 of the donors called V segments functional above 56.7% productive rearrangements and segregating when the between-donor standard deviation exceeded 5%. A statistical classification framework was built for diagnosing cytomegalovirus status from the catalog of TCR beta chain sequences. In a later analysis, V and J genes were assigned by comparing TCR nucleotide sequences against IMGT/GENE-DB human TR gene sequences. The TCRdist pipeline was used in a later analysis to assign CDR3 sequences and most-parsimonious VDJ recombination scenarios. A later analysis defined each TCR beta chain by its CDR3 amino acid sequence plus V-gene family, and excluded reads lacking a unique V-gene family. As a way to deal with suspected cross-contamination and a sequencing artifact, a later analysis dropped 592 nucleotide sequences that were highly shared and had low generation probability. A later analysis calculated a clonal expansion index for each public chain from normalized within-repertoire ranks of inferred template counts. In a later analysis, generation probabilities were computed with a VDJ recombination model fitted to out-of-frame rearrangements, and the resulting probabilities were checked against IGoR. Hypergeometric tests were used in a later analysis to score TCR-TCR, TCR-HLA and TCR-CMV co-occurrence, with a repertoire-size bias correction applied to the TCR pairs. To estimate false discovery rates, a later analysis permuted the HLA or CMV assignments 20 times. A later analysis grouped co-occurring TCRs with DBSCAN, adding TCRdist sequence similarity when clustering within HLA-allele-positive subsets. Repertoires with fewer than 30,000 or more than 120,000 public chains, plus five repertoires with anomalous nucleotide sharing, were excluded from co-occurrence clustering. TCRdb re-hosts the immuneACCESS table, in-frame sequences only. Its copies lack some clones; in the studies checked, an unresolved V gene accounts for under half of them, and the cause for the rest is not known. V and J calls and clone size are as listed in that table; D and trimming were resolved from the DNA. This sample gives about 190,000 clones in total; less than 90% of them show up just once. Less than 0.35% of the sample is taken by the ten largest.

The source is a woman between 25 and 40 years old in good health and CMV-seronegative. The source material was PBMCs. The sequence is built from TRBV7-8 and TRBJ1-1, with TRBD1 identical over 9 junction bases. The nucleotide sequence is given as TGTGCCAGCAGCTCGAAACCCACAGGGGGCGCGGTGAACACTGAAGCTTTCTTT. It encodes CASSSKPTGGAVNTEAFF. With the portions outside the CDR3 filled from the reference TRBV7-8 and TRBJ1-1 genes, the complete variable region becomes GAGVSQSPRYKVAKRGQDVALRCDPISGHVSLFWYQQALGQGPEFLTYFQNEAQLDKSGLPSDRFFAERPEGSVSTLKIQRTQQEDSAVYLCASSSKPTGGAVNTEAFFGQGTRLTVV.